The 18 T cell receptor beta chains reported below all come from one sample, sequenced in a study of T cells in Graves' hyperthyroidism and ophthalmopathy. Authors of the study amplified TCR beta CDR3 regions from RNA transcripts. During a first-round RT-PCR of the TCR CDR3, the HTBI primer set was used. TCRdb reanalysed the multiplex PCR reads using MiXCR and keeps one entry per CDR3 protein. The sample shows about half a million distinct CDR3 sequences, just under 20% of them seen only once. The sequenced material came from blood. The receptors shown here come from a middle-aged man with Graves' ophthalmopathy.

Turning to this clonotype: The CDR3 ends on some other residue instead of the conserved phenylalanine or tryptophan, so this is likely a read error. The J gene is TRBJ2-2, the V gene TRBV7-8; D is uncertain. From germline, CDR1 is SGHVS and CDR2 FQNEAQ. There are 12 residues in the CDR3. Trimming pared 8 bases from V and 3 bases from J, leaving 7 bases between. This chain's CDR3 is CASSSYTGELFL. The CDR3 DNA is TGTGCCAGCTCTTCCTACACCGGGGAGCTGTTTTTA.

This clonotype has more than one count but fewer than ten. The chain uses TRBV7-2 and TRBJ2-5; TRBD1 or TRBD2 may be the D gene (5 bases each). The CDR3 consists of 11 residues. The germline V and J ends were trimmed by 5 bases and 10 bases, with 11 bases remaining between them. CDR1 and CDR2 from the germline V gene are SGHTA and FQGNSA. The CDR3 spells CASSPGTRQYF. CDR3 in DNA: TGTGCCAGCAGCCCTGGGACCCGCCAGTACTTC.

CDR3 nucleotide sequence: TGCAGTGCGACTTCTAGCGGGATTGGCACAGATACGCAGTATTTT. This gives the protein CSATSSGIGTDTQYF. This chain links TRBV20-1 with TRBJ2-3; 9 nucleotides align to TRBD2. This CDR3 has 15 amino acids. Germline V CDR1 and CDR2: DFQATT, SNEGSKA (reference sequence). The V gene end was trimmed by 6 bases and the J gene end by 1 base; junction bases not matched to a gene: 8.

The chain is built from TRBV30 and TRBJ1-1; no reliable D call. Germline lookup yields CDR1 GTSNPN and CDR2 SVGIG (reference sequence). This CDR3 is 10 amino acids long. V lost 4 bases to trimming and J lost 7 bases, with 7 bases between them. CDR3 coding DNA: TGTGCCTGGAAGCGCGTTGAAGCTTTCTTT. Protein product: CAWKRVEAFF.

This clonotype was detected ten times or more. The J gene is TRBJ2-7, the V gene TRBV13, with 9 bases matching TRBD1. The CDR3 runs 14 residues. CDR1 PRHDT and CDR2 FYEKMQ come from the germline V gene (reference sequence). Germline trimming cut 5 bases from V and 2 bases from J; bases unmatched to any gene: 4. Here the CDR3 DNA reads TGTGCCAGCAGCGGGGGACAGGGAGCCTACGAGCAGTACTTC. This gives the protein CASSGGQGAYEQYF. The complete variable domain, with remaining parts taken from reference TRBV13 and TRBJ2-7, reads AAGVIQSPRHLIKEKRETATLKCYPIPRHDTVYWYQQGPGQDPQFLISFYEKMQSDKGSIPDRFSAQQFSDYHSELNMSSLELGDSALYFCASSGGQGAYEQYFGPGTRLTVT.

CDR3 loop: CASSSASGGTFGEQYF. CDR3 bases: TGTGCCAGCAGTTCGGCTAGCGGGGGAACCTTTGGCGAGCAGTACTTC. The rearrangement links TRBV9 to TRBJ2-7; 10 nucleotides line up with TRBD2. Germline V lookup: CDR1 SGDLS, CDR2 YYNGEE. After removal of 5 bases from V and 6 bases from J, the junction contained 14 bases not matched to a gene. The CDR3 runs to 16 residues.

This clonotype was picked up many times. The gene calls are TRBV28 and TRBJ2-7; D remains unclear. This CDR3 is built from 13 residues. V was pared by 4 bases and J by 4 bases, with 11 bases between. Germline V gene sequence: CDR1 MDHEN, CDR2 SYDVKM. The CDR3 nucleotides are TGTGCCAGCAGTTACGGGCCGAGGTACGAGCAGTACTTC. The encoded protein is CASSYGPRYEQYF.

This clonotype was picked up many times. V gene TRBV2 combines with J gene TRBJ1-1, with 7 bases lining up with TRBD1. The CDR3 length is 15 residues. Germline values: CDR1 SNHLY, CDR2 FYNNEI. The V segment lost 4 bases and the J segment 0 bases; nucleotides outside the gene matches: 5. The CDR3 region is CASSGAGGVNTEAFF. CDR3 sequence (DNA): TGTGCCAGCAGTGGAGCAGGGGGTGTGAACACTGAAGCTTTCTTT.

This clonotype came up a few times. The genes are TRBV5-1 and TRBJ1-4; 7 bases agree with TRBD1. V lost 3 bases and J lost 0; bases outside the gene matches: 5. Germline CDR1 is SGHRS and CDR2 is YFSETQ. The CDR3 runs to 16 residues. CDR3: CASSSGTAATNEKLFF. CDR3 DNA sequence: TGCGCCAGCAGCTCCGGGACAGCTGCAACTAATGAAAAACTGTTTTTT.

The chain carries TRBV3-1 and TRBJ2-6; 12 bases fit TRBD2. The CDR3 has 16 residues. CDR1 is LGHDT, CDR2 YNNKEL, per germline (reference sequence). V lost 4 bases to trimming and J lost 2 bases; unmatched junction nucleotides: 0. In nucleotides, the CDR3 is TGTGCCAGCAGCCCTAGCGGGGGGGCTGGGGCCAACGTCCTGACTTTC. Its translation is CASSPSGGAGANVLTF. The full variable domain, its missing parts supplied by reference TRBV3-1 and TRBJ2-6, is DTAVSQTPKYLVTQMGNDKSIKCEQNLGHDTMYWYKQDSKKFLKIMFSYNNKELIINETVPNRFSPKSPDKAHLNLHINSLELGDSAVYFCASSPSGGAGANVLTFGAGSRLTVL.

Only a few counts were recorded for this clonotype. The chain combines TRBV27 with TRBJ1-2; D is ambiguous. CDR1 is MNHEY, CDR2 SMNVEV, per germline (reference sequence). The CDR3 is made up of 14 amino acids. V lost 7 bases, J lost 1 base, and 13 bases lay in between. The CDR3 loop reads CASKGVGFNYGYTF. CDR3 nucleotide sequence: TGTGCCAGCAAGGGCGTCGGGTTTAACTATGGCTACACCTTC.

A note on this clonotype: Sequence at one end of the junction differs from germline and may be a read error. The rearrangement links TRBV11-3 to TRBJ2-7, with 10 bases lining up with TRBD2. This CDR3 is built from 15 residues. The V gene's germline CDR1 is SGHNT and CDR2 YENEEA. The chain's CDR3 is CASSPSSGGPYERYF. The DNA for the CDR3 is TGTGCCAGCAGCCCATCTAGCGGGGGACCTTACGAGCGGTACTTC.

This clonotype was detected a few times. The chain combines TRBV7-9 with TRBJ2-2; possible D gene TRBD1, 5 bases. CDR3 length: 16 amino acids. Germline CDR1 and CDR2: SEHNR and FQNEAQ (reference sequence). The V gene lost 5 bases and the J gene lost 1 base, with 14 bases spanning the gap. The CDR3, as DNA: TGTGCCAGCAGCCGGTTATCAGGGATGAACACCGGGGAGCTGTTTTTT. Translated, it gives CASSRLSGMNTGELFF. Complete variable domain (other parts from reference TRBV7-9 and TRBJ2-2): DTGVSQNPRHKITKRGQNVTFRCDPISEHNRLYWYRQTLGQGPEFLTYFQNEAQLEKSRLLSDRFSAERPKGSFSTLEIQRTEQGDSAMYLCASSRLSGMNTGELFFGEGSRLTVL.

The chain couples TRBV27 to TRBJ1-6; TRBD1 might be the D (6 bases). Germline V CDR1 and CDR2: MNHEY, SMNVEV (reference sequence). The CDR3 sequence is 14 residues long. V dropped 8 bases and J dropped 11 bases, with 19 bases sitting between them. The CDR3 DNA reads as TGTGCCAGCGCTAAGTCGCGGGGGGCTCCACCCCTCCACTTT. Amino acids: CASAKSRGAPPLHF.

V and J are TRBV27 and TRBJ2-2; weak D call: TRBD1 (6 bases). This CDR3 is 14 amino acids long. With 6 bases removed from V and 4 bases from J, the gap between germline ends came to 12 bases. CDR1 and CDR2 from the germline V gene are MNHEY and SMNVEV (reference sequence). This chain's CDR3 is CASRVDSATGELFF. CDR3 sequence (DNA): TGTGCCAGCAGAGTGGACAGTGCCACCGGGGAGCTGTTTTTT.

A few counts support this clonotype. This sequence joins TRBV6-2 or TRBV6-3 and TRBJ1-2, with D possibly matching TRBD1 (6 bases). The CDR3 runs to 14 residues. Germline CDR1 reads MNHEY; CDR2 reads SVGEGT. The ends were cut back, 8 bases at V and 5 bases at J, with 18 bases in the middle. CDR3 nucleotide sequence: TGTGCCAGCTTACGGGACACTGCATTTTATGGCTACACCTTC. Amino acid sequence: CASLRDTAFYGYTF.

This sequence joins TRBV20-1 and TRBJ1-2; D remains unclear. The CDR3 loop spans 11 amino acids. Germline CDR1 is DFQATT and CDR2 is SNEGSKA (reference sequence). V was trimmed by 2 bases and J by 6 bases, leaving 7 bases between them. CDR3 DNA sequence: TGCAGTGCTAGACCGATCGATGGCTACACCTTC. Amino acid sequence: CSARPIDGYTF.

This clonotype was found many times. The chain has TRBV7-3 and TRBJ2-2, with 7 bases identical to TRBD1. The CDR3 contains 13 residues. The junction had 2 bases not matched to a gene; V was cut back by 3 bases and J by 7 bases. The germline CDR1 and CDR2 sequences are SGHTA and FQGTGA. The CDR3 protein is CASSFRGSGELFF. In DNA, the CDR3 is TGTGCCAGCAGCTTCAGGGGGAGCGGGGAGCTGTTTTTT.